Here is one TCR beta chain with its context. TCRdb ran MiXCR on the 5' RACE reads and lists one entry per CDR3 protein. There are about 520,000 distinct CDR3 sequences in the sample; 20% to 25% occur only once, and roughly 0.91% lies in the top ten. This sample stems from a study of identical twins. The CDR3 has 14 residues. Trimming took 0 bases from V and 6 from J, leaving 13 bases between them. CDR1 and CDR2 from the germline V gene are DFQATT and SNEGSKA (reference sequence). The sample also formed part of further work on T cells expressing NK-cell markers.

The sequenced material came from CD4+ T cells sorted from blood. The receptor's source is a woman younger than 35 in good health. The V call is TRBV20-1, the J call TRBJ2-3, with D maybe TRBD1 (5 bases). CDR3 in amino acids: CSARDWGVSDTQYF. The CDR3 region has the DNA TGCAGTGCTAGAGATTGGGGCGTCAGCGATACGCAGTATTTT.